Listed here are 10 T cell receptor beta chains from one sample, sequenced in a study of shared clonotypes between healthy human individuals (dated by TCRdb to 2018 to 2020). To prepare the library, the immunoSEQ multiplex PCR assay was applied. In TCRdb, the immuneACCESS table is reduced to in-frame sequences with V and J assigned. These tables do not hold every clone; where another copy was compared, an unresolved V gene accounts for under half, and the others remain unexplained. The sample table lists about 1,500,000 clones, more than 95% of them with a count of one. Clones ranked in the top ten supply over 1% of the sample. Material for sequencing was naive CD4+ T cells sorted from blood. The sample's cell subset or site label, in plain terms: CD45RA+ positively selected. These receptors all come from a man aged 25 to 45 in good health.

The J gene is TRBJ1-2, the V gene TRBV27; 7 bases agree with TRBD1. Germline CDR1 is MNHEY and CDR2 is SMNVEV (reference sequence). The CDR3 loop spans 15 amino acids. V shed 6 bases and J 6 bases; nucleotides not matched to a gene: 13. The CDR3 nucleotides are TGTGCCAGCAGCCCCTCTCCACAGGGGCGAGATGGCTACACCTTC. Translation gives CASSPSPQGRDGYTF.

The genes are TRBV6-1 and TRBJ2-2; D is uncertain. The length of the CDR3 is 14 residues. Germline V gene sequence: CDR1 MNHNS, CDR2 SASEGT. V was trimmed by 4 bases and J by 4 bases, leaving 10 bases between them. The CDR3 nucleotides read TGTGCCAGCAGTGGCCAGGCGGCCACCGGGGAGCTGTTTTTT. Amino acids: CASSGQAATGELFF.

The chain links TRBV5-1 to TRBJ1-5; D not certain. V lost 4 bases, J lost 1 base, and 12 bases lay in between. The CDR3 consists of 15 residues. In germline, CDR1 is SGHRS, CDR2 YFSETQ. CDR3 loop: CASSPGGSSNQPQHF. CDR3 sequence (DNA): TGCGCCAGCAGCCCCGGCGGTAGCAGCAATCAGCCCCAGCATTTT.

In its sample, this clone was seen once. The J gene is TRBJ2-6, the V gene TRBV6-6; D unresolved. The V end was cut by 10 bases, the J end by 2 bases, with 9 bases between. This CDR3 region has 13 residues. The germline CDR1 and CDR2 sequences are MNHNY and SVGAGI (reference sequence). The CDR3 region is CATRETGANVLTF. DNA for the CDR3: TGTGCCACTAGAGAGACTGGGGCCAACGTCCTGACTTTC.

This chain connects TRBV7-2 to TRBJ2-1; D is undetermined. CDR1 is SGHTA and CDR2 is FQGNSA in the germline V gene. Trimming removed 5 bases from V and 6 bases from J, with 11 bases in between. The CDR3 runs 13 residues. The CDR3 region is CASSREMTNEQFF. The CDR3 DNA sequence: TGTGCCAGCAGCCGAGAGATGACCAATGAGCAGTTCTTC.

This chain links TRBV6-5 with TRBJ1-4, with no clear D. Germline loops: CDR1 MNHEY, CDR2 SVGAGI. V lost 1 base to trimming and J lost 6 bases, with 6 bases between them. The CDR3 covers 13 residues. DNA for the CDR3: TGTGCCAGCAGTTACTTGGCGTATGAAAAACTGTTTTTT. Translating gives CASSYLAYEKLFF.

The chain has TRBV29-1 and TRBJ2-5, with 7 nucleotides matching TRBD2. This CDR3 has 14 residues. Trimming at V came to 4 bases and at J to 2 bases, leaving 7 bases not matched to a gene. CDR1 and CDR2 from the germline V gene are SQVTM and ANQGSEA. CDR3 in amino acids: CSVAQGGVQETQYF. In DNA, the CDR3 is TGCAGCGTTGCTCAGGGAGGGGTACAAGAGACCCAGTACTTC.

The V and J genes are TRBV7-9 and TRBJ2-5; TRBD2 is a possible D gene (6 bases). With 1 base removed from V and 4 bases from J, the gap between germline ends came to 16 bases. The germline gives CDR1 SEHNR, CDR2 FQNEAQ (reference sequence). The length of the CDR3 is 16 residues. CDR3 in amino acids: CASSLVGGEGLETQYF. The CDR3 region has the DNA TGTGCCAGCAGCTTAGTGGGGGGAGAAGGTCTAGAGACCCAGTACTTC.

A remark on this clone: Different DNA sequences within this sample yield the same CDR3. Here the CDR3 DNA reads TGTGCCAGCAGCTTCGGGCCCCAAGAGACCCAGTACTTC. Translating it yields CASSFGPQETQYF. The chain uses TRBV7-2 and TRBJ2-5; D is ambiguous. The CDR3 covers 13 residues. V lost 3 bases to trimming and J lost 1 base, with 6 bases between them. The germline gives CDR1 SGHTA, CDR2 FQGNSA.

The chain is built from TRBV7-2 and TRBJ1-2; D unclear. This CDR3 spans 13 amino acids. Deletions cut 4 bases from V and 8 bases from J, with 14 bases between. Germline CDR1 and CDR2: SGHTA and FQGNSA. CDR3 sequence (DNA): TGTGCCAGCAGCTCCTCCACGGTGGGGGGCTACACCTTC. Encoded protein: CASSSSTVGGYTF. Together with reference TRBV7-2 and TRBJ1-2, the CDR3 gives the full variable domain: GAGVSQSPSNKVTEKGKDVELRCDPISGHTALYWYRQSLGQGLEFLIYFQGNSAPDKSGLPSDRFSAERTGGSVSTLTIQRTQQEDSAVYLCASSSSTVGGYTFGSGTRLTVV.